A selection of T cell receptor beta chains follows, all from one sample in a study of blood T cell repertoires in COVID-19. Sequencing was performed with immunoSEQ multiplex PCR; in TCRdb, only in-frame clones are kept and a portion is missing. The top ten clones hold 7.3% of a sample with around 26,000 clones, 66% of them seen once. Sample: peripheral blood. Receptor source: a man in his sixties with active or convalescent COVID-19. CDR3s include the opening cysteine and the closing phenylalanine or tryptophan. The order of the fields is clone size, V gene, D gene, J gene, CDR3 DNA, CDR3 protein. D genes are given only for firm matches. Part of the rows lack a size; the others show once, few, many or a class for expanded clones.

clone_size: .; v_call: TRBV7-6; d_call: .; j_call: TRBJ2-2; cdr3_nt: TGTGCCAGCGGGGGGATGGGCCCCGAGGGGACCGGGGAGCTGTTTTTT; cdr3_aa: CASGGMGPEGTGELFF
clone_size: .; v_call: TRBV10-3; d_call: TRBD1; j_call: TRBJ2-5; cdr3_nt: TGTGCCACCAGACAGGGACAAGAGACCCAGTACTTC; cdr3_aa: CATRQGQETQYF
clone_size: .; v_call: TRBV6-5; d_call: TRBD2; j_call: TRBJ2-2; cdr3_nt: TGTGCCAGCAGTTACCTGACTAGCATCGACCCCGGGGAGCTGTTTTTT; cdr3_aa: CASSYLTSIDPGELFF
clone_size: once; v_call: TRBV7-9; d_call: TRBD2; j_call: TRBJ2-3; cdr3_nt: TGTGCCAGCAACCCAGCGGGGACTGAGTGGCCGTATTTT; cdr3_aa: CASNPAGTEWPYF
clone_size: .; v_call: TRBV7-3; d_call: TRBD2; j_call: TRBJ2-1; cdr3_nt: TGTGCCAGCAGCTTAGTCGGAGCGGGGGGCGGAGAGCAGTTCTTC; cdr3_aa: CASSLVGAGGGEQFF
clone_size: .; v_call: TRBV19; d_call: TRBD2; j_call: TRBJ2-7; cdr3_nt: TGTGCCACTACCTCGGGGGGAAAAGGCGACGAGCAGTACTTC; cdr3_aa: CATTSGGKGDEQYF
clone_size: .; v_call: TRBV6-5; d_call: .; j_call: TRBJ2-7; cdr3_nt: TGTGCCACGGTGGCCGGGTCCCAGATGGGTTACGAGCAGTACTTC; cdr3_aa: CATVAGSQMGYEQYF
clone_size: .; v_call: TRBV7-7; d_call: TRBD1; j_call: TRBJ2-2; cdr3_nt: TGTGCTAGCAGTCAGCTAGTCGGACAGGGGGCTTCCGGGGAGCTGTTTTTT; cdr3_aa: CASSQLVGQGASGELFF
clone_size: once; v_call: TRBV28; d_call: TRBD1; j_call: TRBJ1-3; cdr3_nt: TGTGCCAGCAGTCCAAGGGGGCTCGGTGGAAACACCATATATTTT; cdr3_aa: CASSPRGLGGNTIYF
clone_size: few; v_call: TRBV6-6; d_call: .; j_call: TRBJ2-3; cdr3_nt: TGTGCCAGCAGTGTTGACATGAATACGCAGTATTTT; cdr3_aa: CASSVDMNTQYF
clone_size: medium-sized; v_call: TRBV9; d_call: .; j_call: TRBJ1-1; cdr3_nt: TGTGCCAGCAGCGTAGGATGGCAGGGAAACACTGAAGCTTTCTTT; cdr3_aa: CASSVGWQGNTEAFF
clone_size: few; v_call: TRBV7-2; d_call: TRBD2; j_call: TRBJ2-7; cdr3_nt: TGTGCCAGCAGCTCGACCCGACTAGCGGGGGGCTACGAGCAGTACTTC; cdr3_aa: CASSSTRLAGGYEQYF
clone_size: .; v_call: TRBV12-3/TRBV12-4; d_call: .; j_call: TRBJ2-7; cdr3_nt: TGTGCCAGCAGTTTAGACGCGAAGCAGTACTTC; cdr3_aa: CASSLDAKQYF
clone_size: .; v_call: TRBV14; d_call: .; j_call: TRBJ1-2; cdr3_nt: TGTGCCAGCAGCCAAGATAAAGGGGGTAACTATGGCTACACCTTC; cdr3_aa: CASSQDKGGNYGYTF
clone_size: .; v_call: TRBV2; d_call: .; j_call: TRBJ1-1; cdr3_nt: TGTGCCAGCAGTGGCGATGGGAACACTGAAGCTTTCTTT; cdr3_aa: CASSGDGNTEAFF
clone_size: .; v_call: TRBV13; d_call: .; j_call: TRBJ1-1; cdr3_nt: TGTGCCAGCAGCTTCGGACAAAGGGACACTGAAGCTTTCTTT; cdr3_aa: CASSFGQRDTEAFF
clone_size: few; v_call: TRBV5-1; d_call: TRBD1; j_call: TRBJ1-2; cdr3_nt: TGCGCCAGCAGCCAAGGGACAGGGGGTCATGGCTACACCTTC; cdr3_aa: CASSQGTGGHGYTF
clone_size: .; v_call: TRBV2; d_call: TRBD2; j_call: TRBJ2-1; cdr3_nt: TGTGCCAGCAGTGAGGGAGCGGGAGGGGCCAATGAGCAGTTCTTC; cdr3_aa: CASSEGAGGANEQFF
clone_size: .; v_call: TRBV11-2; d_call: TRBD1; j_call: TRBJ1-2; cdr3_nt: TGTGCCAGCTCCAACAGGGGCGGGTATGGCTACACCTTC; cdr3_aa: CASSNRGGYGYTF
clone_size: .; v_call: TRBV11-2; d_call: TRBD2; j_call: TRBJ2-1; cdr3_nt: TGTGCCAGCAACCGAGCGGGATTAAATGAGCAGTTCTTC; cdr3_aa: CASNRAGLNEQFF
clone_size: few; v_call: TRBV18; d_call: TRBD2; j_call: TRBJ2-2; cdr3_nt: TGTGCCAGCTCACTCCTTATTGGACTAGCGGGAGTTCACGGGGAGCTGTTTTTT; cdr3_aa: CASSLLIGLAGVHGELFF
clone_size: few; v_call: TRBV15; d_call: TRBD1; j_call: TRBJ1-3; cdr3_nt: TGTGCCACCAGCGTTGGGGACAGGGGCTCTGGAAACACCATATATTTT; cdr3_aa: CATSVGDRGSGNTIYF
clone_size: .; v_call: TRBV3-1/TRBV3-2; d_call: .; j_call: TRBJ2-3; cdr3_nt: TGTGCCAGCAGCCTAACCACAGGGACAGATACGCAGTATTTT; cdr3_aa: CASSLTTGTDTQYF
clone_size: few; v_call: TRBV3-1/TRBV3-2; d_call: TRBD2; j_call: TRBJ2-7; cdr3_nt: TGTGCCAGCAGCCAAGGTAGCGGGGCAAGCTACGAGCAGTACTTC; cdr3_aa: CASSQGSGASYEQYF
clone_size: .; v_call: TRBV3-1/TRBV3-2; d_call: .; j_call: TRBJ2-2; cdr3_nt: TGTGCCAGCAGCCACAGGGAACCCGGGGAGCTGTTTTTT; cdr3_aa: CASSHREPGELFF
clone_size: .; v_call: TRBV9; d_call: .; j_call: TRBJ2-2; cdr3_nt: TGTGCCAGCAGCGAACAAGGACAGAACACCGGGGAGCTGTTTTTT; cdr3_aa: CASSEQGQNTGELFF
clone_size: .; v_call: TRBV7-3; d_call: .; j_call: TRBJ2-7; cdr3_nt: TGTGCCACCAAGGGGTCGCGTTCGTTGTTGTACGAGCAGTACTTC; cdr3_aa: CATKGSRSLLYEQYF
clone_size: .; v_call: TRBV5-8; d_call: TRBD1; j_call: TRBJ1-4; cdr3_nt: TGTGCCAGCAGCTTTTGGTGGGGACAGGGGAATGAAAAACTGTTTTTT; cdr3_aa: CASSFWWGQGNEKLFF
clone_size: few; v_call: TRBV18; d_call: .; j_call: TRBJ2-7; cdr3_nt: TGTGCCAGCTCACCAAACAGAGCCTCCTACGAGCAGTACTTC; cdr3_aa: CASSPNRASYEQYF
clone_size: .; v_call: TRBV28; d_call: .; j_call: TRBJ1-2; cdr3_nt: TGTGCCAGCAGCGAGTACAGGGCTAACTATGGCTACACCTTC; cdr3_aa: CASSEYRANYGYTF
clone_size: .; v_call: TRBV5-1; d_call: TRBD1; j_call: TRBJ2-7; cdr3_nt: TGCGCCAGCAGCTTGGCCTACGGACAGGGCGGTGGACCCTACGAGCAGTACTTC; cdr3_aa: CASSLAYGQGGGPYEQYF
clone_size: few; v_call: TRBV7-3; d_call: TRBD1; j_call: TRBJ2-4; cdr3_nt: TGTGCCAGCAGCTTAGGGGACAGTTCAGCCAAAAACATTCAGTACTTC; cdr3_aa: CASSLGDSSAKNIQYF
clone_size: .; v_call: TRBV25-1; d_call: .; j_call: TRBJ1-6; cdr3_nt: TGTGCCACCCAGAAACAGAGCTCCTATAATTCACCCCTCCACTTT; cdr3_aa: CATQKQSSYNSPLHF
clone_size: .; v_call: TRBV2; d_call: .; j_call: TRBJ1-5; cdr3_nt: TGTGCCAGCAACCGCGAGAGTCAGCCCCAGCATTTT; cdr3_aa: CASNRESQPQHF
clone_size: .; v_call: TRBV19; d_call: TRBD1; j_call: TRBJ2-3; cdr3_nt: TGTGCCAGTAGTGACAGGGCCAAAAGCACAGATACGCAGTATTTT; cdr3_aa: CASSDRAKSTDTQYF
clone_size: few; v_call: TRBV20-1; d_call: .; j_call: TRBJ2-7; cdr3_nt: TGCACCATTTTTACCGGTGAGCAGTACTTC; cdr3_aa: CTIFTGEQYF
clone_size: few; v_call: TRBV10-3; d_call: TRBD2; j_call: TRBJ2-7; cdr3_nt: TGTGCCATCAGTGGGGCTAGCGGGCTGGCTAGGTACTTC; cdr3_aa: CAISGASGLARYF
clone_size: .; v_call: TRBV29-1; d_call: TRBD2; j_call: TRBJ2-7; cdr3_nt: TGCAGCGTTGATCGTCTAGCGGGAGGCCGCGAGCAGTACTTC; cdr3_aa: CSVDRLAGGREQYF
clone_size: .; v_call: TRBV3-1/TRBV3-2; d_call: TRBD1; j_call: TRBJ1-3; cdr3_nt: TGTGCCAGCAGCCAAGGGGACAGGGTCTCGAACACCATATATTTT; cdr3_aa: CASSQGDRVSNTIYF
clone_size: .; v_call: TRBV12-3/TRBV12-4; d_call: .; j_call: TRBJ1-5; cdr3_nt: TGTGCCAGCAGTGCCCAGAGCAATCAGCCCCAGCATTTT; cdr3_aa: CASSAQSNQPQHF
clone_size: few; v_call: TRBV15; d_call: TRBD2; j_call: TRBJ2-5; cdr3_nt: TGTGCCACCAGCAGAGTAAGGCTAGCGGGGAGATGGGGTGAAGAGACCCAGTACTTC; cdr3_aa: CATSRVRLAGRWGEETQYF
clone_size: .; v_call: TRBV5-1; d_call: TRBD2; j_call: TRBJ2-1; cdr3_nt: TGCGCCAGCAGCGGGTGGACTAGCGGGGGGGTTAACAATGAGCAGTTCTTC; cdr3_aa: CASSGWTSGGVNNEQFF
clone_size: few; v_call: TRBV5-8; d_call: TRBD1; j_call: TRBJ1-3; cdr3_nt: TGTGCCAGCAGCCTACAGGGGGGAAACACCATATATTTT; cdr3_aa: CASSLQGGNTIYF
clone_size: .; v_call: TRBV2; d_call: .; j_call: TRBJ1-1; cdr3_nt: TGTGCCAGCAGTGACGGCGGGAGGAAGACTGAAGCTTTCTTT; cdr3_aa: CASSDGGRKTEAFF
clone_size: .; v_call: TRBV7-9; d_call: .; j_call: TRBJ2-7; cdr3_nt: TGTGCCAGCAGCTTAAGCGGAAACTCCTACGAGCAGTACTTC; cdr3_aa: CASSLSGNSYEQYF
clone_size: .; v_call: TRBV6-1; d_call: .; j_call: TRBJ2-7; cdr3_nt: TGTGCCAGCAGTGACGGGGTCGAGCAGTACTTC; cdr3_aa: CASSDGVEQYF
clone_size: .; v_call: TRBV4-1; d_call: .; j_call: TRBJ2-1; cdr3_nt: TGCGCCAGCAGCCAGATTAACCTAGTTTCCTACAATGAGCAGTTCTTC; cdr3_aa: CASSQINLVSYNEQFF
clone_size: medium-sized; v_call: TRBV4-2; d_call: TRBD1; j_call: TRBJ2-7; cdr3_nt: TGTGCCAGCAGCCAAGGGGGACAGGGGGCGAGGGAGCAGTACTTC; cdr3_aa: CASSQGGQGAREQYF